The next 10 T cell receptor beta chains were all read from a single sample in a study of cytomegalovirus exposure and HLA in healthy donors. TCRdb's table, derived via immunoSEQ multiplex PCR, lists solely in-frame clones and lacks some. The table includes about 130,000 clones, approximately 92% detected once. The sequenced sample consisted of PBMCs. The receptors were sampled from a woman between 18 and 29 years old in good health and CMV-seronegative.

This rearrangement joins TRBV2 to TRBJ1-1; 8 nucleotides agree with TRBD1. The CDR3 totals 14 residues. The germline V gene encodes CDR1 SNHLY and CDR2 FYNNEI. V gave up 4 bases and J gave up 5 bases; unmatched junction bases: 6. The CDR3 loop is CASSGGQGGTEAFF. The DNA for the CDR3 is TGTGCCAGCAGTGGTGGACAGGGCGGGACTGAAGCTTTCTTT.

CDR3 amino acids: CASSQERALAGNEQFF. The CDR3 coding sequence is TGCGCCAGCAGCCAAGAGCGAGCACTAGCTGGGAATGAGCAGTTCTTC. The V and J genes are TRBV4-1 and TRBJ2-1; D might be TRBD2 (6 bases). The CDR3 sequence is 16 residues long. Trimming took off 0 bases at V and 7 bases at J, with 16 bases between the two ends. Germline V gene sequence: CDR1 MGHRA, CDR2 YSYEKL.

The chain uses TRBV6-1 and TRBJ2-7; 9 nucleotides match TRBD1. The V gene end was trimmed by 5 bases and the J gene end by 2 bases; junction bases not matched to a gene: 7. The V gene's germline CDR1 is MNHNS and CDR2 SASEGT. The CDR3 is 15 residues long. The CDR3 bases are TGTGCCAGCAGTATCCGGCGGGACAGGGCCTACGAGCAGTACTTC. This sequence encodes CASSIRRDRAYEQYF.

The table lists this clone with a count of one. The CDR3 protein is CASGGVDTEAFF. In DNA form, the CDR3 reads TGTGCCAGTGGGGGGGTAGACACTGAAGCTTTCTTT. The chain carries TRBV10-3 and TRBJ1-1; TRBD1 is a possible D gene (5 bases). Trimming took off 10 bases at V and 3 bases at J, with 12 bases between the two ends. The CDR3 is 12 amino acids. In germline, CDR1 is ENHRY, CDR2 SYGVKD.

This clone came up once. The rearrangement joins TRBV27 to TRBJ1-2; D is possibly TRBD1 (5 bases). V dropped 3 bases and J dropped 6 bases, with 14 bases sitting between them. The germline V gene has CDR1 MNHEY and CDR2 SMNVEV (reference sequence). CDR3 length equals 14 residues. CDR3: CASSFKGQVDGYTF. DNA for the CDR3: TGTGCCAGCAGTTTCAAGGGGCAGGTCGATGGCTACACCTTC.

The genes are TRBV11-1 and TRBJ2-1; 11 bases agree with TRBD2. Germline loops: CDR1 SGHAT, CDR2 FQDESV (reference sequence). The CDR3 is 17 amino acids. V was pared by 7 bases and J by 7 bases, with 15 bases of the junction left unmatched. The CDR3 bases are TGTGCCAGCACGGACTTAGCGGGGGGGCTTTCGGGGAATGAGCAGTTCTTC. It translates to CASTDLAGGLSGNEQFF.

The genes are TRBV2 and TRBJ1-3; D call uncertain. This CDR3 region has 17 residues. Germline assignment: CDR1 SNHLY and CDR2 FYNNEI. Between the trimmed V and J ends, which lost 4 bases and 0 bases, there was a span of 16 bases. The CDR3 region has the DNA TGTGCCAGCAGTGCGGCCCGCGACAATTACTCTGGAAACACCATATATTTT. Residues: CASSAARDNYSGNTIYF. The full variable domain, rest sourced from reference TRBV2 and TRBJ1-3, is EPEVTQTPSHQVTQMGQEVILRCVPISNHLYFYWYRQILGQKVEFLVSFYNNEISEKSEIFDDQFSVERPDGSNFTLKIRSTKLEDSAMYFCASSAARDNYSGNTIYFGEGSWLTVV.

The V gene is TRBV5-1, the J gene TRBJ2-5; D is ambiguous. This CDR3 contains 14 residues. Germline assignment: CDR1 SGHRS and CDR2 YFSETQ. With 2 bases removed from V and 5 bases from J, the gap between germline ends came to 13 bases. The CDR3 DNA follows: TGCGCCAGCAGCTTATCGGCACTGGAGGAGACCCAGTACTTC. Its translation: CASSLSALEETQYF.

This chain links TRBV5-1 with TRBJ1-4; 7 bases match TRBD1. Germline V gene data show CDR1 as SGHRS and CDR2 as YFSETQ. Trimming took 0 bases from V and 3 from J; bases not matched to a gene: 5. CDR3 length equals 16 residues. The CDR3 sequence is CASSLGTGISNEKLFF. The CDR3 DNA sequence: TGCGCCAGCAGCTTGGGGACAGGCATTTCTAATGAAAAACTGTTTTTT.

The chain employs TRBV5-1 and TRBJ1-1, with D possibly being TRBD1 (5 bases). Trimming shortened V by 4 bases and J by 3 bases, and 19 bases separated the two germline ends. The CDR3 spans 16 residues. The germline gives CDR1 SGHRS, CDR2 YFSETQ. DNA for the CDR3: TGCGCCAGCAGCCCGGCAGTCTTCGGGGGACACACTGAAGCTTTCTTT. Translation: CASSPAVFGGHTEAFF.